The sequence of this T cell receptor (beta chain) was determined in a study of molecular identifiers for immune sequencing clone quantification. Naive CD8 libraries came from approximately 20,000 to 1,000,000 sorted cells with 10%, 30% or 50% RNA. Using its own MiXCR run on the PCR reads, TCRdb lists one record per CDR3 protein. The data show fewer than 350,000 distinct CDR3 sequences, over 20% seen once. In germline, CDR1 is ENHRY, CDR2 SYGVKD. J lost 5 bases, V lost 4 bases, and 8 bases had no gene match. The CDR3 is made up of 16 amino acids. This clonotype was observed many times. The V gene is TRBV10-3, the J gene TRBJ1-1, with TRBD1 matching 12 bases. The sample was naive CD8+ T cells from blood, with Jurkat cell RNA spiked in. The subset was: FACS-sorted CD8+CD4-CCR7+CD45RA+ naive T cells. The clonotype comes from a human donor in good health. Some libraries in this study had Jurkat cell RNA spiked in. The CDR3 nucleotides read TGTGCCATCAGTGTTCAGGGACAGGGGGCAGGGACTGAAGCTTTCTTT. Translated: CAISVQGQGAGTEAFF.